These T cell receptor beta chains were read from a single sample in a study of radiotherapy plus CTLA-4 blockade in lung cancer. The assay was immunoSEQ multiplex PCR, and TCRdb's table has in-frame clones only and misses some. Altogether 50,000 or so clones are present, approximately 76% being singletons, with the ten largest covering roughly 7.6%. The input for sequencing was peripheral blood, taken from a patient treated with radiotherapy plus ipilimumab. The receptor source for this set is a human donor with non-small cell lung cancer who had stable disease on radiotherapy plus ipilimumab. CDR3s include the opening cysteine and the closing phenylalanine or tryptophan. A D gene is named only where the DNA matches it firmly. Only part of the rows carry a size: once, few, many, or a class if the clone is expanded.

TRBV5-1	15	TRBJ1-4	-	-	TGCGCCAGCAGCTACCAGGGTTCAACTAATGAAAAACTGTTTTTT	CASSYQGSTNEKLFF
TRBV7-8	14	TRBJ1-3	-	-	TGTGCCAGCAGCTTAGGGACTGCTGGAAACACCATATATTTT	CASSLGTAGNTIYF
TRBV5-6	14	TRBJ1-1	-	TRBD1	TGTGCCAGCGGAACCGACAGGGGGCAAACTGAAGCTTTCTTT	CASGTDRGQTEAFF
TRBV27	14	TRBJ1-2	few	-	TGTGCCAGCAGTGAAGGGGCAGGGGACTATGGCTACACCTTC	CASSEGAGDYGYTF
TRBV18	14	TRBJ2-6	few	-	TGTGCCAGCTCGCCAGGGACTGGGGCCAACGTCCTGACTTTC	CASSPGTGANVLTF
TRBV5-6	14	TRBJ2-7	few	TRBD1	TGTGCCAGCAGCTTCCGGGACAGGTTTGGCGAGCAGTACTTC	CASSFRDRFGEQYF
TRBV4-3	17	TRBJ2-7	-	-	TGCGCCAGCAGCCATTCCCTAAGTAGCAGGGTATTCTACGAGCAGTACTTC	CASSHSLSSRVFYEQYF
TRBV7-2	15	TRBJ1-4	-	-	TGTGCCAGCAGCTTTGGAACGGGACTGCCGGGGAAACTGTTTTTT	CASSFGTGLPGKLFF
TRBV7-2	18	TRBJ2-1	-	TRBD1	TGTGCCAGCAGCCTGCTGGGACAGGGGGCCCTTTGGAGCGATGAGCAGTTCTTC	CASSLLGQGALWSDEQFF
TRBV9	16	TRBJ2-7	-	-	TGTGCCAGCAGCGCGACCCCGGGATCAAGCTCCTACGAGCAGTACTTC	CASSATPGSSSYEQYF
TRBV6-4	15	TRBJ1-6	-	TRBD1	TGTGCCAGCAGTGATCTTGGACAGGGAATCACACCCCTCCACTTT	CASSDLGQGITPLHF
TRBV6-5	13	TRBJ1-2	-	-	TGTGCCAGCAGTATATCAGGGTTCTATGGCTACACCTTC	CASSISGFYGYTF
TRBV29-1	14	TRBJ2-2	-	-	TGCAGCGTTGAATCCGCAGGTAGCACCGGGGAGCTGTTTTTT	CSVESAGSTGELFF
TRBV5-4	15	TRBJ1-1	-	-	TGTGCCAGCAGCCAAGGACTAAGGGAAATGGATGAAGCTTTCTTT	CASSQGLREMDEAFF
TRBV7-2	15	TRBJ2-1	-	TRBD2	TGTGCCAGCAGCTTCCAAGGGACTACGGACAATGAGCAGTTCTTC	CASSFQGTTDNEQFF
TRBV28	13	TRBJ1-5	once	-	TGTGCCAGCAGTTGGGCAGGGAATCAGCCCCAGCATTTT	CASSWAGNQPQHF
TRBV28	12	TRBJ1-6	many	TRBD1	TGTGCCAGCACCCTCCTACAGGGGACCCTCCACTTT	CASTLLQGTLHF
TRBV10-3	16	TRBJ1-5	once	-	TGTGCCATCAGTGAGTCGCCAGGTCAAGGCAATCAGCCCCAGCATTTT	CAISESPGQGNQPQHF
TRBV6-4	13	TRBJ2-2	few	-	TGTGCCAGCAGTGACAGCGACACCGGGGAGCTGTTTTTT	CASSDSDTGELFF
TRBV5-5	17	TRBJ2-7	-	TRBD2	TGTGCCAGCAGCTTTCTCCTAGCGGGGGGCCGAAGTTACGAGCAGTACTTC	CASSFLLAGGRSYEQYF
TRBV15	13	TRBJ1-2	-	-	TGTGCCACCAGCAGAGAACGGAACTATGGCTACACCTTC	CATSRERNYGYTF
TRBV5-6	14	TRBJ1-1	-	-	TGTGCCAGCAGCTCAAAAAATTCGAACACTGAAGCTTTCTTT	CASSSKNSNTEAFF
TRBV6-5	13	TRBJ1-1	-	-	TGTGCCTCCCGGCAGCCACTGAACACTGAAGCTTTCTTT	CASRQPLNTEAFF
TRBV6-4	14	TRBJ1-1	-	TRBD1	TGTGCCAGCAGAAGGACAGGGGATGACACTGAAGCTTTCTTT	CASRRTGDDTEAFF
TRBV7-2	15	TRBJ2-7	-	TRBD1	TGTGCCAGCAGCTTATCAGCGGGACAGGGTTACGAGCAGTACTTC	CASSLSAGQGYEQYF
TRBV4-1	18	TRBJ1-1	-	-	TGCGCCAGCAGCCCAGGTCATCTGGGACGAAGGAAGAACACTGAAGCTTTCTTT	CASSPGHLGRRKNTEAFF
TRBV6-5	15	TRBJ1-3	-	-	TGTGCCAGCAGTTACTCAGTATATTTTGGAAACACCATATATTTT	CASSYSVYFGNTIYF
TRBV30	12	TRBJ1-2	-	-	TGTGCCTGGTCGAGGGGGAACTATGGCTACACCTTC	CAWSRGNYGYTF
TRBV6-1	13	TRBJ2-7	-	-	TGTGCCAGCAGTGTACCAGGGAAATACGAGCAGTACTTC	CASSVPGKYEQYF
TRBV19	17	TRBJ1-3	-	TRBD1	TGTGCCAGTAGTATCAGTCGCAGGACAGGCGGCAAGAACACCATATATTTT	CASSISRRTGGKNTIYF
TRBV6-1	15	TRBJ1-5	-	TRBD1	TGTGCCAGCAGTGGAGACAGGGTTAGGACGCAGCCCCAGCATTTT	CASSGDRVRTQPQHF
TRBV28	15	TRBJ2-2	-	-	TGTGCCAGCAGTTTACCTGGCACGAACACCGGGGAGCTGTTTTTT	CASSLPGTNTGELFF
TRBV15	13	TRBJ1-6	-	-	TGTGCCACCAGCAGAGAAATCGTTTCACCCCTCCACTTT	CATSREIVSPLHF
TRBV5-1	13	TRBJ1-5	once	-	TGCGCCAGCAGCTTGGGACGGGGTCAGCCCCAGCATTTT	CASSLGRGQPQHF
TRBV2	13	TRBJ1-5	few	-	TGTGCCAGCAGTTTCGACGGTAATCAGCCCCAGCATTTT	CASSFDGNQPQHF
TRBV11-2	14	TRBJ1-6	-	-	TGTGCCAGCAGCCATCCATTGGCGAATTCACCCCTCCACTTT	CASSHPLANSPLHF
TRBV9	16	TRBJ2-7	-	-	TGTGCCAGCAGCGGACCCGGGACCAGAGGGTTCGACGAGCAGTACTTC	CASSGPGTRGFDEQYF
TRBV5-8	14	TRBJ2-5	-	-	TGTGCCAGCAGTGGGGGTATCGGCCAAGAGACCCAGTACTTC	CASSGGIGQETQYF
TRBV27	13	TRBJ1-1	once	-	TGTGCCAGCAGGGGTGCGGGACACCCTCGAGCTTTCTTT	CASRGAGHPRAFF
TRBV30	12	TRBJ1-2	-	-	TGTGCCTGGACTCCCGAGGGTTATGGCTACACCTTC	CAWTPEGYGYTF
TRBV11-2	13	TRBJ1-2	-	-	TGTGCCAGCAGCTTATCCCCAGAGCATGGCTACACCTTC	CASSLSPEHGYTF
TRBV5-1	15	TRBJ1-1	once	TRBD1	TGCGCCAGCAGCCCCTCGGGACAGGGGAACACTGAAGCTTTCTTT	CASSPSGQGNTEAFF
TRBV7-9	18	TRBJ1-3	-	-	TGTGCCAGCAGCTTACGGGTCCCGGACGGTACCTCTGGAAACACCATATATTTT	CASSLRVPDGTSGNTIYF
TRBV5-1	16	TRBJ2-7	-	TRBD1	TGCGCCAGCACCCCGGGACAGGGGGCGGTTTCCTACGAGCAGTACTTC	CASTPGQGAVSYEQYF
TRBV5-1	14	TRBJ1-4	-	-	TGCGCCAGCAGCCGAGACAGCAGCGATGAAAAACTGTTTTTT	CASSRDSSDEKLFF
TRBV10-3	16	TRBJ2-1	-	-	TGTGCCATCAGTAGGGGCAGGTTAGGACAAGGCAATGAGCAGTTCTTC	CAISRGRLGQGNEQFF
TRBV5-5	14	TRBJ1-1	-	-	TGTGCCAGCAGCTTTAATAGGGGGAGCACTGAAGCTTTCTTT	CASSFNRGSTEAFF
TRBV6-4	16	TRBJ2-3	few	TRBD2	TGTGCCAGCAGTGACTCCGGCGGGGGGAACACAGATACGCAGTATTTT	CASSDSGGGNTDTQYF
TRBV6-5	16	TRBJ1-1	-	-	TGTGCCAGCAGTTACGTCGGGGGACCGCTGAACACTGAAGCTTTCTTT	CASSYVGGPLNTEAFF
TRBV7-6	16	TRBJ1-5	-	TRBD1	TGTGCCAGCAGCTTAGGGGGACAGGGGACGGGTCAGCCCCAGCATTTT	CASSLGGQGTGQPQHF
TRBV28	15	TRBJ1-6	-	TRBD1	TGTGCCAGCAGTCCCGGGACAGGGGAAGTCTCACCCCTCCACTTT	CASSPGTGEVSPLHF